The rows below give T cell receptor beta chains drawn from one sample of a study of beta chain features in type 1 diabetes. Here immunoSEQ multiplex PCR was the method, and the copy in TCRdb shows in-frame clones only, minus some. The sample has roughly 150,000 clones; over 8.5% are singletons. Sequenced material: central memory CD4+ T cells from blood. The receptors stem from a man younger than 35 in good health. CDR3s include the opening cysteine and the closing phenylalanine or tryptophan. The order of the fields is D gene, V gene, J gene, CDR3 protein. D genes are given only for firm matches.

>NA|TRBV7-3|TRBJ2-3
CASSLYSTDTQYF
>NA|TRBV7-2|TRBJ2-3
CASLAELTDTQYF
>NA|TRBV6-1|TRBJ2-2
CAISDASKPMNTGELFF
>NA|TRBV4-2|TRBJ1-1
CASSQDFAGFTEAFF
>TRBD2|TRBV2|TRBJ2-5
CASRAAGGVRETQYF
>NA|TRBV28|TRBJ1-1
CASSLMRTEAFF
>NA|TRBV6-1|TRBJ2-1
CASVKGYNEQFF
>NA|TRBV10-3|TRBJ1-1
CAISFDSEAFF
>NA|TRBV29-1|TRBJ1-3
CSVGPSGNTIYF
>NA|TRBV13|TRBJ2-2
CASSFNTGELFF
>NA|TRBV28|TRBJ2-6
CASSEQGAGANVLTF
>TRBD1|TRBV30|TRBJ2-2
CAWLGQGKGTGELFF
>NA|TRBV7-2|TRBJ2-7
CASSLLYEQYF
>NA|TRBV7-9|TRBJ1-1
CASSSEHRGTEAFF
>NA|TRBV5-4|TRBJ1-2
CASSLDRYGYTF
>NA|TRBV6-5|TRBJ1-4
CASSYSGDRKLFF
>NA|TRBV7-2|TRBJ2-6
CASSQPRGANVLTF